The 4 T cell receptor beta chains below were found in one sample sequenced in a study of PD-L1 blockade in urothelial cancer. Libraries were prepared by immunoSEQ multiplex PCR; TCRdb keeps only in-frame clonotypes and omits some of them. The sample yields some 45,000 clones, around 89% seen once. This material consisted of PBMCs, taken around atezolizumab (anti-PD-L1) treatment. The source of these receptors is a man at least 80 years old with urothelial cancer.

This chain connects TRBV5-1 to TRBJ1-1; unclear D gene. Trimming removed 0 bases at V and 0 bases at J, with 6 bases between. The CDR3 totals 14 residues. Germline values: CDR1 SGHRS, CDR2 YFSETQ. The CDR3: CASSLAPLNTEAFF. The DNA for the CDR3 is TGCGCCAGCAGCTTGGCCCCCTTGAACACTGAAGCTTTCTTT. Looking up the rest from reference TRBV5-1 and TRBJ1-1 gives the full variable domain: KAGVTQTPRYLIKTRGQQVTLSCSPISGHRSVSWYQQTPGQGLQFLFEYFSETQRNKGNFPGRFSGRQFSNSRSEMNVSTLELGDSALYLCASSLAPLNTEAFFGQGTRLTVV.

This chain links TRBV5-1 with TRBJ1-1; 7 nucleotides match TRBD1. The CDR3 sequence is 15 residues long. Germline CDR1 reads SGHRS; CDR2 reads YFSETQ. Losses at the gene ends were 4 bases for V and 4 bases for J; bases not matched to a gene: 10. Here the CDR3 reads CASSMVTGTGTEAFF. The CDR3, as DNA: TGCGCCAGCAGCATGGTGACAGGGACGGGCACTGAAGCTTTCTTT.

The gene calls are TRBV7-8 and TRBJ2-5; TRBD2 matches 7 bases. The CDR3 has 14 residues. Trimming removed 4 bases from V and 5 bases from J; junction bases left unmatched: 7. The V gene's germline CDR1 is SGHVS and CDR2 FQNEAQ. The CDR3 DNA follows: TGTGCCAGCAGCTCCTGGGAGGGGTCGGAGACCCAGTACTTC. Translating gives CASSSWEGSETQYF.

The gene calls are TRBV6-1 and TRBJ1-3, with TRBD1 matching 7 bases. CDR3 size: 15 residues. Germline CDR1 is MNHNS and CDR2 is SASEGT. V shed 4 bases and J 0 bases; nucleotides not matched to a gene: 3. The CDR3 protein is CASSGGQFSGNTIYF. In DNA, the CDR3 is TGTGCCAGCAGTGGGGGACAGTTCTCTGGAAACACCATATATTTT.